The 4 T cell receptor beta chains reported below all come from one sample, sequenced in a study of OX40 agonist ivuxolimab in advanced cancers. The library was prepared using the immunoSEQ multiplex PCR assay. Entries here come from immuneACCESS through TCRdb and include only in-frame sequences with V and J called. Some clones fail to appear in such tables; in the studies checked, an unresolved V gene covers under half of the shortfall, and the cause of the remainder is unknown. The sample data list approximately 54,000 clones, and about 80% of these were observed just once. The ten largest clonotypes hold less than 4% of the sample. This material consisted of CD4+ or CD8+ T cells sorted from blood, taken in a trial of the OX40 agonist ivuxolimab. All receptors come from an adult with an advanced solid tumor such as melanoma, head and neck, liver or kidney cancer.

This clone has more than one count but fewer than ten. This rearrangement joins TRBV6-1 to TRBJ2-2, with a weak D call TRBD2 (5 bases). V shed 8 bases and J shed 7 bases, with 17 bases lying between them. This CDR3 comprises 14 residues. Germline V CDR1 and CDR2: MNHNS, SASEGT. CDR3 amino acids: CASRGVGSGGELFF. The DNA of the CDR3 is TGTGCCAGCCGGGGAGTGGGGAGCGGCGGGGAGCTGTTTTTT.

This chain connects TRBV2 to TRBJ1-2; D call uncertain. The CDR3 has 12 residues. The germline V and J ends were trimmed by 4 bases and 7 bases, with 10 bases remaining between them. The V gene's germline CDR1 is SNHLY and CDR2 FYNNEI. Here the CDR3 reads CASSARVFGYTF. The DNA for the CDR3 is TGTGCCAGCAGTGCGAGGGTATTTGGCTACACCTTC.

J is TRBJ1-2 and V is TRBV9, with TRBD1 as a possible D gene (6 bases). The germline V and J ends were trimmed by 0 bases and 5 bases, with 14 bases remaining between them. Germline CDR1 is SGDLS and CDR2 is YYNGEE. The CDR3 length is 15 residues. The CDR3, as DNA: TGTGCCAGCAGCGTAGAGCCACAGGGCGGGTATGGCTACACCTTC. As protein: CASSVEPQGGYGYTF.

This chain connects TRBV2 to TRBJ1-4; D is unresolved. V lost 6 bases and J lost 8, with 4 bases in between. The CDR3 sequence is 10 residues long. Germline values: CDR1 SNHLY, CDR2 FYNNEI. The CDR3 here is CASRVEKLFF. The CDR3 DNA follows: TGTGCCAGCAGAGTGGAAAAACTGTTTTTT.